This T cell receptor (beta chain) was sequenced during a study of shared clonotypes between healthy human individuals. The study's findings and limits: Sequencing depth was expected to influence donor clonotype sharing.

This table comes from immunoSEQ multiplex PCR, and its TCRdb copy is limited to in-frame clones, with some not included. Found here are about 580,000 clones, roughly 98% of them singletons; the top ten hold less than 0.35%. Concerning this clone: The antigen is unknown.

Terminally differentiated effector memory CD45RA+ cells were excluded by CCR7 positive selection of CD45RO-negative cells. This CDR3 has 16 amino acids. The germline CDR1 and CDR2 sequences are MGHRA and YSYEKL. V shed 4 bases and J 5 bases; nucleotides not matched to a gene: 7. Sequenced material: naive CD8+ T cells sorted from blood. This TCR derives from a man aged 25 to 40 in good health. This chain uses TRBV4-1 with TRBJ2-5, with 13 bases that match TRBD2. CDR3 region: CASSRTSGRAGETQYF. The CDR3 bases are TGCGCCAGCAGCCGAACTAGCGGGAGGGCCGGGGAGACCCAGTACTTC.